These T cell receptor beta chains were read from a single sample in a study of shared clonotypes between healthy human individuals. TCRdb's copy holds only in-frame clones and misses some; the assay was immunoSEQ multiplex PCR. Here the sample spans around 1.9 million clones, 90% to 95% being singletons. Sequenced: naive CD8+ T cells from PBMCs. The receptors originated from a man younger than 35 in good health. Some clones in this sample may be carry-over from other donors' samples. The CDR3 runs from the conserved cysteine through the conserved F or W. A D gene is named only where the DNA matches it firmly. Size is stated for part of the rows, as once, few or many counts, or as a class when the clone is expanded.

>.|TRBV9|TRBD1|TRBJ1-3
CASSPRQGLELGNTIYF
TGTGCCAGCAGCCCCCGACAGGGTCTGGAGCTCGGAAACACCATATATTTT
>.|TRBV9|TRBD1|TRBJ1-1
CASSSGTGNMNTEAFF
TGTGCCAGCAGCTCCGGGACAGGAAACATGAACACTGAAGCTTTCTTT
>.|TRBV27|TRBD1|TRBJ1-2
CASSFKGADGYTF
TGTGCCAGCAGTTTCAAGGGGGCTGATGGCTACACCTTC
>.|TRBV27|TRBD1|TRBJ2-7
CASKGTGLGEQYF
TGTGCCAGCAAGGGGACAGGGCTAGGGGAGCAGTACTTC
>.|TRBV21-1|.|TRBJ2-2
CASSKIDRRSGELFF
TGTGCCAGCAGCAAAATCGACAGGCGATCCGGGGAGCTGTTTTTT
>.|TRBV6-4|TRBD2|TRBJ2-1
CASSVTSGSHEQFF
TGTGCCAGCAGTGTTACAAGCGGGAGTCATGAGCAGTTCTTC
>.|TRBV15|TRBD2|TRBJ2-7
CATSRVPSGDLYEQYF
TGTGCCACCAGCAGAGTCCCTAGCGGCGACCTCTACGAGCAGTACTTC
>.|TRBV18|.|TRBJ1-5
CASSATTEYSNQPQHF
TGTGCCAGCTCAGCTACGACAGAGTATAGCAATCAGCCCCAGCATTTT
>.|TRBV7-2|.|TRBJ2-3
CASSLVVAVGTDTQYF
TGTGCCAGCAGCTTAGTAGTAGCGGTCGGCACAGATACGCAGTATTTT
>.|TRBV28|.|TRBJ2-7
CASSSADQRSYEQYF
TGTGCCAGCAGTTCCGCTGACCAGAGATCCTACGAGCAGTACTTC
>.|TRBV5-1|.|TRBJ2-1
CASSSRRDSSYNEQFF
TGCGCCAGCAGCTCGCGCAGGGATTCCTCCTACAATGAGCAGTTCTTC
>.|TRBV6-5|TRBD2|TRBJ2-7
CASSSAVAGEAYEQYF
TGTGCCAGCAGTTCCGCCGTAGCGGGAGAGGCTTACGAGCAGTACTTC
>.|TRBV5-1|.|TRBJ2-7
CASSPTGRGGSYEQYF
TGCGCCAGCAGCCCAACAGGACGGGGAGGTTCCTACGAGCAGTACTTC
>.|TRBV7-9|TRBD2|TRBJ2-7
CASSFGTNYEQYF
TGTGCCAGCAGCTTCGGGACTAACTACGAGCAGTACTTC
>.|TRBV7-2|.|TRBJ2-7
CASSVTSFYEQYF
TGTGCCAGCAGCGTAACTTCGTTCTACGAGCAGTACTTC
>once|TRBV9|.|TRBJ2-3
CASSGRYTDTQYF
TGTGCCAGCAGCGGGAGGTACACAGATACGCAGTATTTT
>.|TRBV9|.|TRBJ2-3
CASSVYGGGDTQYF
TGTGCCAGCAGCGTGTACGGGGGCGGAGATACGCAGTATTTT
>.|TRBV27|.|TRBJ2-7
CASSLGGEQYF
TGTGCCAGCAGTTTAGGGGGGGAGCAGTACTTC
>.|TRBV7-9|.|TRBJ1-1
CASSLDHTNTEAFF
TGTGCCAGCAGCTTAGATCACACGAACACTGAAGCTTTCTTT
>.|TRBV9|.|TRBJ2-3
CASSVEGIGTDTQYF
TGTGCCAGCAGCGTAGAGGGGATCGGCACAGATACGCAGTATTTT
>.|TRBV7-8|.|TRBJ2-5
CASSLGGGARETQYF
TGTGCCAGCAGCTTAGGTGGGGGGGCGAGGGAGACCCAGTACTTC
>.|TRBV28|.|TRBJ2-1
CASSLFGGKGLNEQFF
TGTGCCAGCAGTTTATTTGGCGGGAAGGGTTTGAATGAGCAGTTCTTC
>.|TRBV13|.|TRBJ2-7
CASSSGRHTYEQYF
TGTGCCAGCAGCTCGGGGCGGCACACCTACGAGCAGTACTTC
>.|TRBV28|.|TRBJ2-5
CASSLEDTDFQETQYF
TGTGCCAGCAGTTTGGAGGACACCGACTTCCAAGAGACCCAGTACTTC
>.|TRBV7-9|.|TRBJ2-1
CASSLATDEQFF
TGTGCCAGCAGCTTAGCCACAGATGAGCAGTTCTTC
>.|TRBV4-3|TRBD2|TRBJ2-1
CASSQDGGGGGSPHNEQFF
TGCGCCAGCAGCCAAGATGGGGGTGGTGGCGGGAGCCCCCACAATGAGCAGTTCTTC
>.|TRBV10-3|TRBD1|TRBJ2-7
CAISESRYFRDRVAYEQYF
TGTGCCATCAGTGAGTCTCGATACTTCCGGGACAGGGTAGCCTACGAGCAGTACTTC
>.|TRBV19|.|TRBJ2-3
CASSMYYTDTQYF
TGTGCCAGTAGTATGTATTACACAGATACGCAGTATTTT
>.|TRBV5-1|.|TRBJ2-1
CASSFVGASYNEQFF
TGCGCCAGCAGCTTCGTCGGGGCCTCCTACAATGAGCAGTTCTTC
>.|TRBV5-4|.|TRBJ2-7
CASSLGRGPVYEQYF
TGTGCCAGCAGCTTGGGGCGGGGCCCCGTCTACGAGCAGTACTTC
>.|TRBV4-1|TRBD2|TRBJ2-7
CASSQVAGGSGEQYF
TGCGCCAGCAGCCAAGTGGCGGGAGGGTCCGGCGAGCAGTACTTC
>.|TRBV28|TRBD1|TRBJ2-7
CASGGDRGFGWVAGEQYF
TGTGCCAGCGGGGGGGACAGGGGTTTTGGCTGGGTCGCGGGCGAGCAGTACTTC
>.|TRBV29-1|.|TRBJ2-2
CSVYDSSNTGELFF
TGCAGCGTTTACGACAGCTCGAACACCGGGGAGCTGTTTTTT
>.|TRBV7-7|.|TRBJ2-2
CALGAGMNTGELFF
TGTGCTCTAGGGGCGGGGATGAACACCGGGGAGCTGTTTTTT
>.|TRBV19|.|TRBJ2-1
CASSIGLVSYNEQFF
TGTGCCAGTAGTATTGGGCTAGTAAGCTACAATGAGCAGTTCTTC
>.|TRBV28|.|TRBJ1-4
CASSHIRGKGREKLFF
TGTGCCAGCAGCCACATACGGGGGAAGGGGAGGGAAAAACTGTTTTTT
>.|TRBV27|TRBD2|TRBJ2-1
CASSDTSGTYNEQFF
TGTGCCAGCAGTGATACTAGCGGGACCTACAATGAGCAGTTCTTC
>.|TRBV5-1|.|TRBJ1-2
CASSLGTRGYTF
TGCGCCAGCAGCTTGGGGACGAGGGGCTACACCTTC
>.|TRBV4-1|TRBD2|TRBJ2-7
CASSHRERGDYEQYF
TGCGCCAGCAGCCATAGGGAGCGGGGAGACTACGAGCAGTACTTC
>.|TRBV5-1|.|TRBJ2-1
CASSRPGDHNEQFF
TGCGCCAGCAGCCGGCCAGGGGATCACAATGAGCAGTTCTTC
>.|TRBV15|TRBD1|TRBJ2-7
CATSEGVGTDYEQYF
TGTGCCACCAGCGAGGGGGTGGGGACAGACTACGAGCAGTACTTC
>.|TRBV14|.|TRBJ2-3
CASSQDPDYRQGGTQYF
TGTGCCAGCAGCCAAGATCCGGACTACCGACAAGGGGGTACGCAGTATTTT
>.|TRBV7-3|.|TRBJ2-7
CASSPRAAGGSHEQYF
TGTGCCAGCAGCCCCAGAGCGGCCGGGGGCTCCCACGAGCAGTACTTC
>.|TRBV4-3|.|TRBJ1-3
CASSQARRLLSGNTIYF
TGCGCCAGCAGCCAAGCCAGGAGGCTCCTCTCTGGAAACACCATATATTTT
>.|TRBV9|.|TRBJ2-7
CASSVAATSSYEQYF
TGTGCCAGCAGCGTAGCCGCTACGAGCTCCTACGAGCAGTACTTC
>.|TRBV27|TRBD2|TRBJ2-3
CASSWASGGTDTQYF
TGTGCCAGCAGTTGGGCTAGCGGGGGCACAGATACGCAGTATTTT
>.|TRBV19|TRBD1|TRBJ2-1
CASRETGAVEQFF
TGTGCCAGTAGAGAAACAGGGGCGGTGGAGCAGTTCTTC
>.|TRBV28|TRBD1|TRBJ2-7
CASSLEWLDRGLSYEQYF
TGTGCCAGCAGTTTGGAGTGGTTGGACAGGGGGCTCTCCTACGAGCAGTACTTC
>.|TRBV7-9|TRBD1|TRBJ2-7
CASSLASGTAYEQYF
TGTGCCAGCAGCTTAGCAAGTGGGACAGCCTACGAGCAGTACTTC
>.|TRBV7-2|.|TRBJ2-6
CASSTRTGNGANVLTF
TGTGCCAGCAGCACCCGTACAGGGAACGGGGCCAACGTCCTGACTTTC
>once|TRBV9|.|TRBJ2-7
CASSGRNTHEQYF
TGTGCCAGCAGCGGACGTAATACCCACGAGCAGTACTTC
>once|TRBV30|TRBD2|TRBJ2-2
CAGTSVGTGELFF
TGTGCCGGGACTAGCGTTGGCACCGGGGAGCTGTTTTTT
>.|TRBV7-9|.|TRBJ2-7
CASSLTVGQGIYEQYF
TGTGCCAGCAGCTTAACGGTAGGGCAGGGAATTTACGAGCAGTACTTC
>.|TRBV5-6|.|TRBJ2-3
CASSLGQGRADTQYF
TGTGCCAGCAGCTTGGGTCAGGGTAGAGCAGATACGCAGTATTTT
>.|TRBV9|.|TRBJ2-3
CASSVGGKGDTQYF
TGTGCCAGCAGCGTAGGCGGGAAGGGAGATACGCAGTATTTT
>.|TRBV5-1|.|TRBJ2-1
CASSSRNSYNEQFF
TGCGCCAGCAGCTCGAGGAATTCCTACAATGAGCAGTTCTTC
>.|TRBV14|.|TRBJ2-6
CASSQSLFGANVLTF
TGTGCCAGCAGCCAGAGTTTATTTGGGGCCAACGTCCTGACTTTC
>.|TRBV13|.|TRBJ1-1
CASSTLTGRTVDTEAFF
TGTGCCAGCAGCACACTAACAGGGCGTACGGTGGACACTGAAGCTTTCTTT
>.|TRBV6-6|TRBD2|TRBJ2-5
CASSSSGGETQYF
TGTGCCAGCAGTTCTAGCGGGGGGGAGACCCAGTACTTC